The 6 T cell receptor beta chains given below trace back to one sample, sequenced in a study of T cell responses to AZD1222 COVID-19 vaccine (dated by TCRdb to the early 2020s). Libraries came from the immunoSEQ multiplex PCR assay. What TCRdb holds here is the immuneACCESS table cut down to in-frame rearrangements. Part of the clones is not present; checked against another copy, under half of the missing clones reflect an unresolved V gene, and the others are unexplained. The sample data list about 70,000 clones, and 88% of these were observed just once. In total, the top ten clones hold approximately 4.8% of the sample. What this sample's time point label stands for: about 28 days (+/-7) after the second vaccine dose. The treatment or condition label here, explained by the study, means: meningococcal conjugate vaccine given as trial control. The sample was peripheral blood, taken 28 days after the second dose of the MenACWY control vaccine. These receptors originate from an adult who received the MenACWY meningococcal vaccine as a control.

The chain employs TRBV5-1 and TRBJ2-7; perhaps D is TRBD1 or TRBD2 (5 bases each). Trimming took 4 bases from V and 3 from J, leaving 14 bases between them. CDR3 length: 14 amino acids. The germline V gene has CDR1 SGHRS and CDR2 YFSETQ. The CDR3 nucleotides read TGCGCCAGCAGCCCTGGGACCCCCTACTACGAGCAGTACTTC. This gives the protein CASSPGTPYYEQYF.

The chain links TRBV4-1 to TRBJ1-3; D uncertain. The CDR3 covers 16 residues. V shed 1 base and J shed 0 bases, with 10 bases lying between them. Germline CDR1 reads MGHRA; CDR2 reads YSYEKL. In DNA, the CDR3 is TGCGCCAGCAGCCAAGGGTCTTTTTTCTCTGGAAACACCATATATTTT. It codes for CASSQGSFFSGNTIYF.

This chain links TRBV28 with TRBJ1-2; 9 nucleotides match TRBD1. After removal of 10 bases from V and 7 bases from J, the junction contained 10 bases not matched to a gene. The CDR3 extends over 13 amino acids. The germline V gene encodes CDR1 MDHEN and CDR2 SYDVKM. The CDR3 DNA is TGTGCCACCAGATGGACAGGGGAACTTGGCTACACCTTC. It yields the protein CATRWTGELGYTF.

In nucleotides, the CDR3 is TGTGCCAGCAGCCCGCGCCCTAGCGGGGGGTTCCATGAGCAGTTCTTC. The encoded protein is CASSPRPSGGFHEQFF. V is TRBV9 and J is TRBJ2-1; 11 bases fit TRBD2. Germline lookup yields CDR1 SGDLS and CDR2 YYNGEE. The length of the CDR3 is 16 residues. V was clipped by 4 bases and J by 8 bases; unmatched bases: 11.

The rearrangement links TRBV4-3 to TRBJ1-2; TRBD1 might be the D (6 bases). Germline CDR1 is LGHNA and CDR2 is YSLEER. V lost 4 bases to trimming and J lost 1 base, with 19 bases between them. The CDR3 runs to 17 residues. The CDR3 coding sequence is TGCGCCAGCAGCCCTAGATTTCGACAGGCCGATAACTATGGCTACACCTTC. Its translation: CASSPRFRQADNYGYTF.

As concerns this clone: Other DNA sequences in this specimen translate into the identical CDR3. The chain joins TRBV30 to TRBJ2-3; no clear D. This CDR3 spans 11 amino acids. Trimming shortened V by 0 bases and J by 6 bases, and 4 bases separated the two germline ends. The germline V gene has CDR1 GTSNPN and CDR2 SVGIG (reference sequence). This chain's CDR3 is CAWSVTDTQYF. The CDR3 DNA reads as TGTGCCTGGAGTGTAACGGATACGCAGTATTTT.